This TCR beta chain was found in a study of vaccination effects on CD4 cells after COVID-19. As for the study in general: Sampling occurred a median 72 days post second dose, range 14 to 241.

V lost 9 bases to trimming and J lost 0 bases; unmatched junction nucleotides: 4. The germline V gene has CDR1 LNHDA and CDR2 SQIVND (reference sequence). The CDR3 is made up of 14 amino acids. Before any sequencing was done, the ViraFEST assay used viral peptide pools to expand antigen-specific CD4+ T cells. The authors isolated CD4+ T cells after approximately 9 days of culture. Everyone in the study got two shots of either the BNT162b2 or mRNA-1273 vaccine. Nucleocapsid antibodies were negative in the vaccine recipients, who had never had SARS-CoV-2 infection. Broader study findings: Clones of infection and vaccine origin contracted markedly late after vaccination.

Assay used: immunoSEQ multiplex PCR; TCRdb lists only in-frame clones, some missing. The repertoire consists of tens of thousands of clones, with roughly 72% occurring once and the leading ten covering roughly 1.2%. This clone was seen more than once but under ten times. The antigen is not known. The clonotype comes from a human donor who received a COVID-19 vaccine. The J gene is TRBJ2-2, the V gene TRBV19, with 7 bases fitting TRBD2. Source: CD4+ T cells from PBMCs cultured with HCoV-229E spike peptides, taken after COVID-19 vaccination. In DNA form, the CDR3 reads TGTGCCAGCCGAGGACTAGCGAACACCGGGGAGCTGTTTTTT. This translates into CASRGLANTGELFF.